This TCR beta chain was found in a study of OX40 agonist ivuxolimab in advanced cancers. Study as a whole: Three patients had partial responses: one hepatocellular carcinoma, two cutaneous melanoma.

The ends were cut back, 0 bases at V and 6 bases at J, with 8 bases in the middle. Germline V lookup: CDR1 KGHSH, CDR2 LQKENI. The CDR3 covers 13 residues. Using immunoSEQ multiplex PCR, the repertoire was profiled, and TCRdb retains in-frame clones only, with some absent. The sample contains approximately 99,000 clones, about 91% of which appear only once. J is TRBJ2-5 and V is TRBV18, with D perhaps matching TRBD1 (5 bases). The receptor was isolated from an adult with an advanced solid tumor such as melanoma, head and neck, liver or kidney cancer. The specimen was CD4+ or CD8+ T cells sorted from blood, collected in a trial of the OX40 agonist ivuxolimab. CDR3 in amino acids: CASSPPGLKTQYF. The CDR3 DNA follows: TGTGCCAGCTCACCACCGGGGCTAAAGACCCAGTACTTC. The complete variable domain, with remaining parts taken from reference TRBV18 and TRBJ2-5, reads NAGVMQNPRHLVRRRGQEARLRCSPMKGHSHVYWYRQLPEEGLKFMVYLQKENIIDESGMPKERFSAEFPKEGPSILRIQQVVRGDSAAYFCASSPPGLKTQYFGPGTRLLVL.